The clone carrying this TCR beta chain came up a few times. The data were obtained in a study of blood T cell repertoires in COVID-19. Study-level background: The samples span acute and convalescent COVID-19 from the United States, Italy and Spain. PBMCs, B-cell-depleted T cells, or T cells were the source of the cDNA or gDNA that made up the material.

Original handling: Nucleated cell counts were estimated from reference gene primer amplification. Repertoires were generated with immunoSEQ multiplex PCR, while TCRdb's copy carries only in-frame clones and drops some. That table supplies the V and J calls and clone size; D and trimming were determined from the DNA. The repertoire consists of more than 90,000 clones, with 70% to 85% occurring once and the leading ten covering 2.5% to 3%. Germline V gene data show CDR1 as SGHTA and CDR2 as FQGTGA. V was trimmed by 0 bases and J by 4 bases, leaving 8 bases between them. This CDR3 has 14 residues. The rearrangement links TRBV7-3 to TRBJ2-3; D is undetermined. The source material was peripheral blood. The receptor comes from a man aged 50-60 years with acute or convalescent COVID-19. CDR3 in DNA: TGTGCCAGCAGCTTAACTCCTAGTGCAGATACGCAGTATTTT. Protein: CASSLTPSADTQYF. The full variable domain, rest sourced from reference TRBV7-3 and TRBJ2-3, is GAGVSQTPSNKVTEKGKYVELRCDPISGHTALYWYRQSLGQGPEFLIYFQGTGAADDSGLPNDRFFAVRPEGSVSTLKIQRTERGDSAVYLCASSLTPSADTQYFGPGTRLTVL.